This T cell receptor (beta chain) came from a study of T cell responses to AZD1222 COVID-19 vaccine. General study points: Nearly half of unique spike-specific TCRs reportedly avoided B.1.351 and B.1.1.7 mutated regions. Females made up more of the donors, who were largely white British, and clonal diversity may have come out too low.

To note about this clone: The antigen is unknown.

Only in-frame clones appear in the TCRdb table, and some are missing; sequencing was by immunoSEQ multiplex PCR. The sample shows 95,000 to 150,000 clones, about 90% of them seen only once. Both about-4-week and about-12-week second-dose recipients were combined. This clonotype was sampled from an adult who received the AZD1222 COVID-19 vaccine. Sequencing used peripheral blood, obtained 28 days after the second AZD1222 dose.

The CDR3: CAIGDSNQPQHF. CDR3 coding DNA: TGTGCCATCGGGGATAGCAATCAGCCCCAGCATTTT. The chain is built from TRBV6-5 and TRBJ1-5; D is unclear. The CDR3 has 12 residues. The germline CDR1 and CDR2 sequences are MNHEY and SVGAGI. The V and J ends lost 10 bases and 0 bases respectively, with 7 bases between them.